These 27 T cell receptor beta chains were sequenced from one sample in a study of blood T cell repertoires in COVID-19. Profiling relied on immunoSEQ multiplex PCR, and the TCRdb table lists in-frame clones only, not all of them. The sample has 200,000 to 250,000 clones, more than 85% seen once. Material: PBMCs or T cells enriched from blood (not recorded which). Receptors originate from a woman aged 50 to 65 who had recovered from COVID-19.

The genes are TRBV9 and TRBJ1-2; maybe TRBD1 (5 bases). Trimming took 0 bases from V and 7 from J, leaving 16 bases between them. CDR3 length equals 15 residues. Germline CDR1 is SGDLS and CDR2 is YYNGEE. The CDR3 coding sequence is TGTGCCAGCAGCGTAGCCGCCGGGGGTGGTGGTGGCTACACCTTC. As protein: CASSVAAGGGGGYTF.

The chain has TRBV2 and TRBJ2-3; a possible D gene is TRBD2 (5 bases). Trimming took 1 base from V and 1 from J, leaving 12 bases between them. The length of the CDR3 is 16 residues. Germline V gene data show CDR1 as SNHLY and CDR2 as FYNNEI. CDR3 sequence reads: CASSEGSGGRTDTQYF. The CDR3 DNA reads TGTGCCAGCAGTGAAGGCTCCGGCGGGCGCACAGATACGCAGTATTTT.

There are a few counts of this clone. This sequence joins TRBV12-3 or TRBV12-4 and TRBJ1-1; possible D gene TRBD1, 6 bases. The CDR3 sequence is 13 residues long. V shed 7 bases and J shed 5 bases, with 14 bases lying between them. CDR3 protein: CASTPRGNTEAFF. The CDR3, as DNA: TGTGCCAGCACCCCCAGGGGTAATACTGAAGCTTTCTTT.

The CDR3 coding sequence is TGTGTCTTAGGACAGGGGACCAATTCACCCCTCCACTTT. This translates into CVLGQGTNSPLHF. J is TRBJ1-6 and V is TRBV21-1; the D call in the table, TRBD1, was not verified against the DNA. TRBV21-1 represents a pseudogene. The CDR3 totals 13 residues.

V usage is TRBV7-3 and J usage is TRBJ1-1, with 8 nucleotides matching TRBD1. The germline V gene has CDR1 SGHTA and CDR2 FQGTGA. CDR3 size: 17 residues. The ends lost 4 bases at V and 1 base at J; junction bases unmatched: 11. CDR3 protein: CASSSNIQGVKNTEAFF. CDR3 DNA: TGTGCCAGCAGCTCGAATATACAGGGGGTTAAGAACACTGAAGCTTTCTTT.

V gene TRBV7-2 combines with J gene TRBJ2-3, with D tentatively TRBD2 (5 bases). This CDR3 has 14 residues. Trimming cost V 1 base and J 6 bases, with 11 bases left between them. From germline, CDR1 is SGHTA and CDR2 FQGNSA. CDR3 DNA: TGTGCCAGCAGCTTAGTCTCGACGGGGGATACGCAGTATTTT. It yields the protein CASSLVSTGDTQYF.

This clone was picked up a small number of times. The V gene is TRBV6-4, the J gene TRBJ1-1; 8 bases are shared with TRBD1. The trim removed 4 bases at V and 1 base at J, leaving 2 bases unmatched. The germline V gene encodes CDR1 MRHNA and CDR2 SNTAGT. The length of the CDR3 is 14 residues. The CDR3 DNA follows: TGTGCCAGCAGTGCACAGGGGGGGAACACTGAAGCTTTCTTT. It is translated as CASSAQGGNTEAFF.

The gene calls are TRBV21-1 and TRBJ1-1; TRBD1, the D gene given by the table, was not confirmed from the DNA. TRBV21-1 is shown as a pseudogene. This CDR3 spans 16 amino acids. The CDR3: CARAPPGQGRNTEAFF. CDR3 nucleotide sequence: TGTGCCAGGGCCCCCCCGGGACAGGGCAGGAACACTGAAGCTTTCTTT.

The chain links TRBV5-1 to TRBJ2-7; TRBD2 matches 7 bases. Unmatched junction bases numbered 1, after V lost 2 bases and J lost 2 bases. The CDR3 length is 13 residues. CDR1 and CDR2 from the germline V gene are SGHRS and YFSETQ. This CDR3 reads CASSFGLAYEQYF. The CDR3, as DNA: TGCGCCAGCAGCTTCGGACTAGCCTACGAGCAGTACTTC.

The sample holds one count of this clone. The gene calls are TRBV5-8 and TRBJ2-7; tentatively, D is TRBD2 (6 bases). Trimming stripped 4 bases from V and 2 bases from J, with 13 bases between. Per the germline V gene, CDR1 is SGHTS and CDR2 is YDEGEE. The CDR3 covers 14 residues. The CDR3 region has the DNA TGTGCCAGCAGCCGGAGGGTGGAAACCTACGAGCAGTACTTC. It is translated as CASSRRVETYEQYF.

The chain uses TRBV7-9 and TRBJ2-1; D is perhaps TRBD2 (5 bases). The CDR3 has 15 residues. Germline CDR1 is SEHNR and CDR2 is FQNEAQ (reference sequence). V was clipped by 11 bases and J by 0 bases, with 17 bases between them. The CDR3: CAYLSGLGSYNEQFF. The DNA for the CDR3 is TGTGCCTACTTGAGTGGACTTGGCTCCTACAATGAGCAGTTCTTC.

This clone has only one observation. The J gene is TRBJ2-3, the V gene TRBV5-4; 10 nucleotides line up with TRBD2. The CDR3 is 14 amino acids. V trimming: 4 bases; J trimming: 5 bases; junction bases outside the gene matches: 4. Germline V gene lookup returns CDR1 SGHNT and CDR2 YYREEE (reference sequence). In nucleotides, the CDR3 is TGTGCCAGCAGCGCGTCTAGCGGGAGAGATACGCAGTATTTT. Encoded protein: CASSASSGRDTQYF.

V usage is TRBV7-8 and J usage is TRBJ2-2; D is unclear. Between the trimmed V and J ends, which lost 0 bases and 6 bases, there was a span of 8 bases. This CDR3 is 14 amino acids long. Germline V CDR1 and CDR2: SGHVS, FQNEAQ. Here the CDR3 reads CASSLAQYSGELFF. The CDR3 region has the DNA TGTGCCAGCAGCTTAGCACAGTATTCCGGGGAGCTGTTTTTT.

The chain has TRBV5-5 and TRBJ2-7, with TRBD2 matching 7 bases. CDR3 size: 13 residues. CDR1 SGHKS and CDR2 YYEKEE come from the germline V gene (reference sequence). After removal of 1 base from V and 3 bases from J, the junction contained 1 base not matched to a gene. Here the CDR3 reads CASSLWGGYEQYF. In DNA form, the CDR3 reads TGTGCCAGCAGCTTGTGGGGGGGCTACGAGCAGTACTTC.

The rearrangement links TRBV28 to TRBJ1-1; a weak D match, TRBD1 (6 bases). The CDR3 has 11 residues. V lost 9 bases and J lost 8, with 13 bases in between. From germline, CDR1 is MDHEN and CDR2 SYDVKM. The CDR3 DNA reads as TGTGCCAGTCTTCACAGGGACGAAGCTTTCTTT. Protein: CASLHRDEAFF. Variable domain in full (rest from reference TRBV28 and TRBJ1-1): DVKVTQSSRYLVKRTGEKVFLECVQDMDHENMFWYRQDPGLGLRLIYFSYDVKMKEKGDIPEGYSVSREKKERFSLILESASTNQTSMYLCASLHRDEAFFGQGTRLTVV.

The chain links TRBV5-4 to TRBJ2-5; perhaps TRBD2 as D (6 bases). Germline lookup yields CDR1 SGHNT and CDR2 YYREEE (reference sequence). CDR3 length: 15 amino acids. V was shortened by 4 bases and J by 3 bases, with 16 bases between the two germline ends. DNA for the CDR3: TGTGCCAGCAGCAGTCCCCGGGACTCAAAAGAGACCCAGTACTTC. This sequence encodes CASSSPRDSKETQYF.

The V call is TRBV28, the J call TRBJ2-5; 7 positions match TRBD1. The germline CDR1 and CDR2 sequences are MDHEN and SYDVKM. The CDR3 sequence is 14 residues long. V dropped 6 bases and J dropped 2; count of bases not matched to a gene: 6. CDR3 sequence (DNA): TGTGCCAGCAGAAAAAGGGGGCCTCAAGAGACCCAGTACTTC. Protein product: CASRKRGPQETQYF.

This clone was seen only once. The CDR3 nucleotides read TGTGCCAGCAGTTTTGCCCGGGATCAGCCCCAGCATTTT. Translation gives CASSFARDQPQHF. The chain joins TRBV12-3 or TRBV12-4 to TRBJ1-5; D remains unclear. The V end was cut by 3 bases, the J end by 5 bases, with 8 bases between. The CDR3 loop spans 13 amino acids.

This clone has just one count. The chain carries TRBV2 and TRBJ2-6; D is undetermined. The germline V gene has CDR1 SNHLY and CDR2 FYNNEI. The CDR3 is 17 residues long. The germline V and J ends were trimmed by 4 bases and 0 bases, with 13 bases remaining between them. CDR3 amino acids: CASSAVGVTSGANVLTF. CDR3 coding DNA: TGTGCCAGCAGTGCTGTTGGAGTCACCTCTGGGGCCAACGTCCTGACTTTC.

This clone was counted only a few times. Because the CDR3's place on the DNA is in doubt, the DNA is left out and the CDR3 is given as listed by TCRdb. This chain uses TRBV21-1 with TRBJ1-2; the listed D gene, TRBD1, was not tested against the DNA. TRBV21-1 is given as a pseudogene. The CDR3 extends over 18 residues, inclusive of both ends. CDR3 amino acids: CASSKGTGWGWGSYGYTF.

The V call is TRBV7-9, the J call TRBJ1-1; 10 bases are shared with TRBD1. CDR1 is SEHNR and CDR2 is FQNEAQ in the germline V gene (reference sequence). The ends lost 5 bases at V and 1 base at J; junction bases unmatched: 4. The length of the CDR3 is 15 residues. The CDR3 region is CASSPRTGGNTEAFF. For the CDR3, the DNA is TGTGCCAGCAGCCCAAGGACAGGGGGGAACACTGAAGCTTTCTTT.

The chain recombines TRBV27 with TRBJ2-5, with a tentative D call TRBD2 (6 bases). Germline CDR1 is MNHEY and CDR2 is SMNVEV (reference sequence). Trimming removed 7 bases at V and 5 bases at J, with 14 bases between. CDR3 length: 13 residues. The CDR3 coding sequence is TGTGCCAGCACGAGGTTTGGGGGGGAGACCCAGTACTTC. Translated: CASTRFGGETQYF.

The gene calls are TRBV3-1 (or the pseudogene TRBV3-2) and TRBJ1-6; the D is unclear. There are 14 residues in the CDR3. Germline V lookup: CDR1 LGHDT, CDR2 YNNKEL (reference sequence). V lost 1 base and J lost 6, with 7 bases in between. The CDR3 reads CASSQGATNSPLHF. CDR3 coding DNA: TGTGCCAGCAGCCAAGGGGCCACTAATTCACCCCTCCACTTT.

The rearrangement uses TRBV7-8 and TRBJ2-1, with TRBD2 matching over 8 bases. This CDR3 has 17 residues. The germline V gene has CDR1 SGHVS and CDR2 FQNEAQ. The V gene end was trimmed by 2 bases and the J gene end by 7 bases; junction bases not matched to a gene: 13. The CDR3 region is CASSLSRPGLEINEQFF. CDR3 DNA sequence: TGTGCCAGCAGCTTATCTAGGCCGGGACTAGAGATTAATGAGCAGTTCTTC. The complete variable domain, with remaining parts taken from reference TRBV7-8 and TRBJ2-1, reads GAGVSQSPRYKVAKRGQDVALRCDPISGHVSLFWYQQALGQGPEFLTYFQNEAQLDKSGLPSDRFFAERPEGSVSTLKIQRTQQEDSAVYLCASSLSRPGLEINEQFFGPGTRLTVL.

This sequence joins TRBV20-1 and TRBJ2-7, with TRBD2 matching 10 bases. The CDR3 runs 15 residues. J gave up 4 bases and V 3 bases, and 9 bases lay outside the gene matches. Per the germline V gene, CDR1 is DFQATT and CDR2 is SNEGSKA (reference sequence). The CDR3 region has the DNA TGCAGTGCTAGTGGGGCTAGCGGGAGAAAGTACGAGCAGTACTTC. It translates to CSASGASGRKYEQYF.

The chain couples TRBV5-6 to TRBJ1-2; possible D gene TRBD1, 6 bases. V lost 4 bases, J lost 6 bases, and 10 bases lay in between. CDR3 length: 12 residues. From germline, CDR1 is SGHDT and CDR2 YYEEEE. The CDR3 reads CASSVNRDGYTF. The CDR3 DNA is TGTGCCAGCAGCGTCAACAGGGATGGCTACACCTTC.

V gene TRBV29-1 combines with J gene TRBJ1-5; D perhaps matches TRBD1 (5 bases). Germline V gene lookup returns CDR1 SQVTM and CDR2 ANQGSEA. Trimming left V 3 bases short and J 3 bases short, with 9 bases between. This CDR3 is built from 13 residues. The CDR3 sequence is CSVEVTANQPQHF. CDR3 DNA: TGCAGCGTTGAGGTGACAGCCAATCAGCCCCAGCATTTT.